A single sample is the source of the 21 T cell receptor beta chains below, sequenced in a study of blood T cell repertoires in COVID-19. TCRdb keeps only in-frame clones here, not all; method: immunoSEQ multiplex PCR. Among over 100,000 clones listed, 80% were seen once. Sequencing was carried out using peripheral blood. The receptors were sampled from a man aged 55 to 70 with active or convalescent COVID-19.

The chain uses TRBV19 and TRBJ1-5; D gene uncertain. The CDR3 has 15 amino acids. Germline V CDR1 and CDR2: LNHDA, SQIVND (reference sequence). With 1 base removed from V and 0 bases from J, the gap between germline ends came to 7 bases. The CDR3 region is CASSIGGYSNQPQHF. The CDR3 DNA reads TGTGCCAGTAGTATAGGCGGGTATAGCAATCAGCCCCAGCATTTT.

This clone occurred once. The chain employs TRBV29-1 and TRBJ1-2; the D gene is possibly TRBD1 (5 bases). Germline lookup yields CDR1 SQVTM and CDR2 ANQGSEA. CDR3 length equals 14 residues. V lost 3 bases and J lost 1, with 12 bases in between. This chain's CDR3 is CSVEGRGVNYGYTF. In DNA, the CDR3 is TGCAGCGTTGAGGGGCGAGGAGTTAACTATGGCTACACCTTC.

The gene calls are TRBV3-1 (or the pseudogene TRBV3-2) and TRBJ2-5; D is perhaps TRBD1 (6 bases). The CDR3 extends over 14 amino acids. CDR1 and CDR2 (germline): LGHDT, YNNKEL (reference sequence). Trimming removed 1 base from V and 5 bases from J, with 11 bases in between. This CDR3 reads CASSQVYREETQYF. The CDR3 region has the DNA TGTGCCAGCAGCCAAGTTTACAGGGAGGAGACCCAGTACTTC.

This sequence joins TRBV29-1 and TRBJ1-1; TRBD1 might be the D (5 bases). Trimming removed 2 bases at V and 8 bases at J, with 15 bases between. CDR1 and CDR2 (germline): SQVTM, ANQGSEA. This CDR3 spans 13 amino acids. CDR3 amino acids: CSVEIQVTMEAFF. The CDR3 DNA reads as TGCAGCGTTGAAATACAGGTCACCATGGAAGCTTTCTTT.

The chain has TRBV7-8 and TRBJ2-3; maybe TRBD1 (5 bases). There are 15 residues in the CDR3. The germline V gene encodes CDR1 SGHVS and CDR2 FQNEAQ. The V and J ends lost 1 base and 0 bases respectively, with 8 bases between them. The DNA for the CDR3 is TGTGCCAGCAGCTTAGACAGACAGAGCACAGATACGCAGTATTTT. Translation: CASSLDRQSTDTQYF.

This sequence joins TRBV15 and TRBJ2-7; 12 bases align to TRBD1. The germline gives CDR1 LNHNV, CDR2 YYDKDF (reference sequence). Trimming cost V 0 bases and J 5 bases; bases outside gene matches: 11. The CDR3 is made up of 18 amino acids. In DNA form, the CDR3 reads TGTGCCACCAGCAGAGATCTCTCGGGGACAGGGGGCTTTAACGAGCAGTACTTC. This codes for CATSRDLSGTGGFNEQYF.

This chain connects TRBV9 to TRBJ1-3; D is perhaps TRBD1 (5 bases). Germline V lookup: CDR1 SGDLS, CDR2 YYNGEE. The CDR3 consists of 17 residues. Trimming left V 0 bases short and J 0 bases short, with 13 bases between. DNA for the CDR3: TGTGCCAGCAGCGTAGGTCAGGGTGTCAGCTCTGGAAACACCATATATTTT. As protein: CASSVGQGVSSGNTIYF.

The count of this clone is one. DNA for the CDR3: TGCGCCAGCAGCCCTGAGCGGTTTTATGAAGCTTTCTTT. Translated, it gives CASSPERFYEAFF. The chain has TRBV5-1 and TRBJ1-1; D gene uncertain. This CDR3 is 13 amino acids long. Germline CDR1 is SGHRS and CDR2 is YFSETQ. The V end was cut by 4 bases, the J end by 7 bases, with 14 bases between.

The CDR3 DNA is TGTGCCAGCAGCCATCTCAACAGGGGGCCTTATAATTCACCCCTCCACTTT. Translating gives CASSHLNRGPYNSPLHF. V usage is TRBV14 and J usage is TRBJ1-6, with 9 positions matching TRBD1. The CDR3 consists of 17 residues. Germline V gene data show CDR1 as SGHDN and CDR2 as FVKESK. With 3 bases clipped from V and 4 bases from J, the junction kept 7 bases outside the gene matches.

This chain joins TRBV9 and TRBJ1-1, with D perhaps matching TRBD1 (5 bases). V was trimmed by 0 bases and J by 7 bases, leaving 13 bases between them. Germline V gene sequence: CDR1 SGDLS, CDR2 YYNGEE. There are 14 residues in the CDR3. CDR3 nucleotides: TGTGCCAGCAGCGTAGACTCCAGGGCCCATGAAGCTTTCTTT. It translates to CASSVDSRAHEAFF.

This clone was seen at least ten times. The sample contains more than one DNA sequence encoding this CDR3. The CDR3 nucleotides read TGTGCCAGCAGCAGGGACAGCTACGAGCAGTACTTC. Translating gives CASSRDSYEQYF. The chain employs TRBV9 and TRBJ2-7, with 7 bases identical to TRBD1. Germline V gene lookup returns CDR1 SGDLS and CDR2 YYNGEE. V lost 4 bases, J lost 3 bases, and 1 base stayed unmatched. This CDR3 has 12 amino acids.

The rearrangement links TRBV28 to TRBJ2-5; 7 nucleotides agree with TRBD2. Looked up from germline, CDR1 is MDHEN and CDR2 is SYDVKM. With V trimmed by 7 bases and J by 2 bases, 7 bases remained unmatched. The CDR3 is 14 amino acids. The CDR3 sequence is CASTEGGVQETQYF. In nucleotides, the CDR3 is TGTGCCAGCACCGAGGGAGGGGTACAAGAGACCCAGTACTTC.

A word on this clone: The germline gene is not matched at one end of the junction; a read error may be the cause. The rearrangement uses TRBV11-3 and TRBJ1-4, with D possibly being TRBD1 (5 bases). Germline CDR1 reads SGHNT; CDR2 reads YENEEA. This CDR3 is built from 14 residues. CDR3 DNA: TGTGCCAGCAGCTTACAGGGCGCAGGCTGCTTGTGTGTATTT. Translation: CASSLQGAGCLCVF.

The J gene is TRBJ2-1, the V gene TRBV9, with D unresolved. Germline V gene data show CDR1 as SGDLS and CDR2 as YYNGEE. This CDR3 is built from 15 residues. The V end lost 3 bases, the J end lost 5 bases, and 15 bases lay between the germline ends. CDR3 coding DNA: TGTGCCAGCAGCGGGAAGGCAGGAACCCACAATGAGCAGTTCTTC. It translates to CASSGKAGTHNEQFF.

The sample holds one count of this clone. The rearrangement links TRBV7-9 to TRBJ2-5; 10 nucleotides agree with TRBD2. Per the germline V gene, CDR1 is SEHNR and CDR2 is FQNEAQ (reference sequence). Trimming cost V 3 bases and J 5 bases; bases outside gene matches: 9. The CDR3 sequence is 16 residues long. CDR3 in DNA: TGTGCCAGCAGCTTCTCTAGCGGGAGAGTGAGGGAGACCCAGTACTTC. Protein product: CASSFSSGRVRETQYF.

The genes are TRBV14 and TRBJ1-5, with 9 bases that match TRBD1. This CDR3 is built from 18 residues. Trimming removed 1 base from V and 2 bases from J; junction bases left unmatched: 9. The germline gives CDR1 SGHDN, CDR2 FVKESK. CDR3 bases: TGTGCCAGCAGCCAAGGTCTACAGGGGGCTGGTGGCAATCAGCCCCAGCATTTT. It is translated as CASSQGLQGAGGNQPQHF.

In its sample, this clone was seen a few times. This chain joins TRBV7-9 and TRBJ2-1; 10 nucleotides agree with TRBD2. From germline, CDR1 is SEHNR and CDR2 FQNEAQ (reference sequence). CDR3 length equals 13 residues. V trimming: 0 bases; J trimming: 13 bases; junction bases outside the gene matches: 3. In DNA, the CDR3 is TGTGCCAGCAGCTTAGCGGCTAGCGGGAGTCAGTTCTTC. Its translation: CASSLAASGSQFF.

The chain has TRBV4-1 and TRBJ2-5, with 7 bases aligning to TRBD1. This CDR3 is 15 amino acids long. V lost 0 bases to trimming and J lost 8 bases; unmatched junction nucleotides: 9. The germline gives CDR1 MGHRA, CDR2 YSYEKL. This CDR3 is CASSQEGQRVQTQYF. For the CDR3, the DNA is TGCGCCAGCAGCCAAGAGGGACAGAGGGTCCAAACCCAGTACTTC.

In this sample, this clone turned up a few times. The CDR3 nucleotides read TGTGCCAGCAGCTCACCAGCGGGGACTAGCGGCCGCACAGATACGCAGTATTTT. Residues: CASSSPAGTSGRTDTQYF. The chain combines TRBV7-3 with TRBJ2-3, with 11 bases that match TRBD2. Germline V gives CDR1 SGHTA, CDR2 FQGTGA. Trimming removed 4 bases from V and 1 base from J; junction bases left unmatched: 10. The CDR3 contains 18 residues.

V and J are TRBV5-1 and TRBJ2-3; D remains ambiguous. The ends were cut back, 0 bases at V and 2 bases at J, with 4 bases in the middle. Germline V gene data show CDR1 as SGHRS and CDR2 as YFSETQ. The CDR3 sequence is 13 residues long. Here the CDR3 DNA reads TGCGCCAGCAGCTTGGGCGACACAGATACGCAGTATTTT. Translating it yields CASSLGDTDTQYF.

This clone was counted once. The rearrangement links TRBV19 to TRBJ1-6, with a possible D match to TRBD1 (6 bases). Germline V gives CDR1 LNHDA, CDR2 SQIVND (reference sequence). Between the trimmed V and J ends, which lost 6 bases and 12 bases, there was a span of 18 bases. There are 14 residues in the CDR3. The CDR3 spells CASSVGDGQKPLHF. The CDR3 nucleotides read TGTGCCAGTAGCGTAGGCGACGGACAGAAACCCCTCCACTTT.